This paragraph covers one T cell receptor (beta chain) sequence. The sample originates from a study of blood T cell repertoires in COVID-19. Original analysis: Amplified reference gene primers provided the basis for estimating nucleated cell counts. Measured with immunoSEQ multiplex PCR; TCRdb has only the in-frame clones, and not every one. For V, J and clone size, that table is used; D and trimming come from the DNA. This sample has about 78,000 clones; 90% occur once, and the top ten carry more than 0.85%. The CDR3 is 14 amino acids. V was pared by 2 bases and J by 6 bases, with 16 bases between. Germline CDR1 reads GTSNPN; CDR2 reads SVGIG (reference sequence).

The sequence derives from a woman aged 50 to 65 in a cohort sampled during active COVID-19. Sequencing was performed on peripheral blood. The rearrangement joins TRBV30 to TRBJ1-1; possibly TRBD1 for D (6 bases). The CDR3 reads CAWSPLSGVAEAFF. DNA for the CDR3: TGTGCCTGGAGTCCTCTATCAGGGGTCGCTGAAGCTTTCTTT.